This TCR beta chain was found in a study of T cell changes during pregnancy in multiple sclerosis. Measured with immunoSEQ multiplex PCR; TCRdb has only the in-frame clones, and not every one. In the table there are 75,000 to 100,000 clones, 91% of which are singletons. Sequenced here: peripheral blood, sampled after pregnancy. The receptor was isolated from a female donor in good health, enrolled as a control in a pregnancy study.

In DNA, the CDR3 is TGTGCCAGCAGCCGACAGGGAACCGCTGAAGCTTTCTTT. As protein: CASSRQGTAEAFF. The rearrangement joins TRBV7-2 to TRBJ1-1, with 7 nucleotides matching TRBD1. J was trimmed by 6 bases and V by 5 bases; bases with no gene match: 6. This CDR3 is built from 13 residues. The germline CDR1 and CDR2 sequences are SGHTA and FQGNSA.